The 32 T cell receptor beta chains below come from one sample, sequenced in a study of blood T cell repertoires in COVID-19. Only in-frame clones appear in the TCRdb table, and some are missing; sequencing was by immunoSEQ multiplex PCR. Of over 150,000 clones in the sample, around nine tenths are singletons; the top ten hold roughly 0.53%. Specimen: peripheral blood. The receptor set was obtained from a man in his 60s with COVID-19, enrolled during active disease.

In DNA form, the CDR3 reads TGTGCCAGCAGCCTCTGGGGCGGGGGTTCAGCCAAAAACATTCAGTACTTC. It is translated as CASSLWGGGSAKNIQYF. The rearrangement joins TRBV7-9 to TRBJ2-4; 7 bases are shared with TRBD2. With V trimmed by 5 bases and J by 0 bases, 10 bases remained unmatched. CDR3 length equals 17 residues. From germline, CDR1 is SEHNR and CDR2 FQNEAQ (reference sequence).

This clone was counted between two and nine times. The chain links TRBV7-9 to TRBJ1-1, with 7 bases that match TRBD1. After removal of 5 bases from V and 0 bases from J, the junction contained 6 bases not matched to a gene. Germline loops: CDR1 SEHNR, CDR2 FQNEAQ (reference sequence). This CDR3 region has 15 residues. The CDR3 DNA reads as TGTGCCAGCAGCCCCCCCGGGACAGTGAACACTGAAGCTTTCTTT. Its translation is CASSPPGTVNTEAFF.

The rearrangement joins TRBV19 to TRBJ2-4; D is perhaps TRBD2 (6 bases). CDR1 is LNHDA, CDR2 SQIVND, per germline (reference sequence). The CDR3 spans 14 residues. Trimming cost V 3 bases and J 10 bases, with 16 bases left between them. The CDR3 nucleotides read TGTGCCAGTAGTATGAGGGGACCCGGAGGGATTCAGTACTTC. Translated, it gives CASSMRGPGGIQYF.

V usage is TRBV2 and J usage is TRBJ2-1, with D possibly TRBD2 on 6 matching bases. Between the trimmed V and J ends, which lost 6 bases and 7 bases, there was a span of 16 bases. CDR3 length: 14 amino acids. Germline loops: CDR1 SNHLY, CDR2 FYNNEI. The DNA for the CDR3 is TGTGCCAGCAGGACCGGGACGGCGGGGAATGAGCAGTTCTTC. It specifies CASRTGTAGNEQFF.

The gene calls are TRBV5-6 and TRBJ2-1, with 12 nucleotides matching TRBD2. V lost 4 bases, J lost 6 bases, and 5 bases stayed unmatched. The CDR3 is made up of 15 amino acids. Germline assignment: CDR1 SGHDT and CDR2 YYEEEE. The CDR3 here is CASSVTSGSFNEQFF. The CDR3 DNA follows: TGTGCCAGCAGCGTGACTAGCGGGAGTTTCAATGAGCAGTTCTTC.

The chain recombines TRBV27 with TRBJ1-6; 7 bases fit TRBD1. The trim removed 6 bases at V and 7 bases at J, leaving 9 bases unmatched. The length of the CDR3 is 15 residues. The germline V gene has CDR1 MNHEY and CDR2 SMNVEV (reference sequence). CDR3 nucleotides: TGTGCCAGCAGAAATACCGGGACAGTGAATTCACCCCTCCACTTT. Residues: CASRNTGTVNSPLHF.

The V and J genes are TRBV4-3 and TRBJ1-3; 8 bases line up with TRBD1. Germline lookup yields CDR1 LGHNA and CDR2 YSLEER. There are 15 residues in the CDR3. With 2 bases clipped from V and 8 bases from J, the junction kept 8 bases outside the gene matches. The CDR3 region has the DNA TGCGCCAGCAGCCAAAGGCAGGGGGCAGGGGACACCATATATTTT. It is translated as CASSQRQGAGDTIYF.

This chain joins TRBV28 and TRBJ2-7; maybe TRBD1 (6 bases). The CDR3 is made up of 13 amino acids. V was trimmed by 8 bases and J by 3 bases, leaving 14 bases between them. Per the germline V gene, CDR1 is MDHEN and CDR2 is SYDVKM. The CDR3 nucleotides are TGTGCCAGCTCGGGACACGCGAACTACGAGCAGTACTTC. It specifies CASSGHANYEQYF.

The rearrangement uses TRBV18 and TRBJ2-1, with 7 bases aligning to TRBD2. Trimming removed 2 bases from V and 5 bases from J; junction bases left unmatched: 6. The germline V gene has CDR1 KGHSH and CDR2 LQKENI. The CDR3 has 15 residues. CDR3 residues: CASSPFGTTDNEQFF. Here the CDR3 DNA reads TGTGCCAGCTCACCATTTGGGACTACCGACAATGAGCAGTTCTTC.

The chain has TRBV18 and TRBJ2-5, with 8 bases aligning to TRBD1. The CDR3 loop spans 13 amino acids. In germline, CDR1 is KGHSH, CDR2 LQKENI. V lost 8 bases and J lost 2; bases outside the gene matches: 4. In DNA form, the CDR3 reads TGTGCCAGCAACGGACAGGGACAAGAGACCCAGTACTTC. Amino acid sequence: CASNGQGQETQYF.

This clone occurred once. The rearrangement joins TRBV5-1 to TRBJ2-4; TRBD2 matches 11 bases. This CDR3 comprises 17 residues. Germline trimming cut 0 bases from V and 4 bases from J; bases unmatched to any gene: 6. Germline V lookup: CDR1 SGHRS, CDR2 YFSETQ. The CDR3 DNA is TGCGCCAGCAGCTTGGCTGGGCTAGCGGGAGGTAAAAACATTCAGTACTTC. Protein sequence: CASSLAGLAGGKNIQYF.

Written as DNA, the CDR3 is TGCGCCAGCAGCCAAGGGACAGGCACTGAAGCTTTCTTT. This encodes CASSQGTGTEAFF. The rearrangement links TRBV4-3 to TRBJ1-1; 7 bases line up with TRBD1. The germline CDR1 and CDR2 sequences are LGHNA and YSLEER. The CDR3 totals 13 residues. Trimming cost V 1 base and J 4 bases; bases outside gene matches: 0.

The rearrangement joins TRBV7-3 to TRBJ2-7, with 9 positions matching TRBD2. CDR3 size: 15 residues. J lost 4 bases, V lost 5 bases, and 9 bases had no gene match. CDR1 is SGHTA, CDR2 FQGTGA, per germline. DNA of the CDR3: TGTGCCAGCAGCACATCGGGACTAGCATCATACGAGCAGTACTTC. Translated: CASSTSGLASYEQYF.

This chain connects TRBV11-3 to TRBJ2-1, with 7 bases fitting TRBD2. In germline, CDR1 is SGHNT, CDR2 YENEEA. The J segment lost 5 bases and the V segment lost 6 bases, leaving 16 bases of the junction unmatched. CDR3 length equals 17 residues. CDR3 in amino acids: CASREVYLASGNNEQFF. CDR3 nucleotide sequence: TGTGCCAGCAGGGAGGTTTACTTAGCTAGCGGAAACAATGAGCAGTTCTTC.

J is TRBJ1-5 and V is TRBV30; no clear D gene. The germline V gene encodes CDR1 GTSNPN and CDR2 SVGIG (reference sequence). The CDR3 length is 13 residues. Trimming took 3 bases from V and 1 from J, leaving 7 bases between them. The CDR3 DNA is TGTGCCTGGAGCCGGGGAAGCAATCAGCCCCAGCATTTT. Translating it yields CAWSRGSNQPQHF.

The rearrangement joins TRBV19 to TRBJ2-3; a possible D gene is TRBD2 (6 bases). The V end lost 4 bases, the J end lost 6 bases, and 20 bases lay between the germline ends. The CDR3 runs 16 residues. CDR1 is LNHDA, CDR2 SQIVND, per germline (reference sequence). The CDR3 sequence: CASSRDFQGPSDTQYF. The CDR3 DNA sequence: TGTGCCAGTAGTAGGGACTTCCAAGGCCCCTCGGATACGCAGTATTTT.

The CDR3 DNA is TGTGCCAGCAGCTCCGGGGACCGGGACTTGACAGATACGCAGTATTTT. As protein: CASSSGDRDLTDTQYF. The chain is built from TRBV5-8 and TRBJ2-3, with D possibly matching TRBD2 (6 bases). The germline V and J ends were trimmed by 3 bases and 3 bases, with 17 bases remaining between them. Germline-derived CDR1 and CDR2 are SGHTS and YDEGEE. This CDR3 region has 16 residues.

Only one count was recorded for this clone. The rearrangement uses TRBV19 and TRBJ1-5; TRBD1 aligns across 8 bases. Germline V gene data show CDR1 as LNHDA and CDR2 as SQIVND (reference sequence). There are 14 residues in the CDR3. V shed 7 bases, J shed 2 bases, and the junction held 4 bases outside the gene matches. The CDR3 DNA reads as TGTGCCAGTACTCAGGGGGCGGGCAATCAGCCCCAGCATTTT. Its translation is CASTQGAGNQPQHF.

The chain combines TRBV7-2 with TRBJ1-5; a possible D gene is TRBD1 (6 bases). The CDR3 has 15 residues. With 5 bases removed from V and 2 bases from J, the gap between germline ends came to 13 bases. Germline CDR1 reads SGHTA; CDR2 reads FQGNSA. CDR3 loop: CASSARGLGNQPQHF. CDR3 DNA: TGTGCCAGCAGCGCCAGGGGTTTAGGCAATCAGCCCCAGCATTTT. Supplemented by reference TRBV7-2 and TRBJ1-5, the full variable domain reads GAGVSQSPSNKVTEKGKDVELRCDPISGHTALYWYRQSLGQGLEFLIYFQGNSAPDKSGLPSDRFSAERTGGSVSTLTIQRTQQEDSAVYLCASSARGLGNQPQHFGDGTRLSIL.

This clone was seen just once. V usage is TRBV5-1 and J usage is TRBJ1-4, with D unresolved. V was trimmed by 0 bases and J by 3 bases, leaving 12 bases between them. CDR3 length: 16 residues. CDR1 and CDR2 (germline): SGHRS, YFSETQ. CDR3 loop: CASSLVAGLANEKLFF. The CDR3 nucleotides are TGCGCCAGCAGCTTGGTTGCGGGTCTAGCTAATGAAAAACTGTTTTTT.

The chain recombines TRBV28 with TRBJ2-1, with 9 bases that match TRBD2. Germline lookup yields CDR1 MDHEN and CDR2 SYDVKM. This CDR3 contains 15 residues. J lost 3 bases, V lost 7 bases, and 7 bases had no gene match. The chain's CDR3 is CASTRGAGGYNEQFF. The CDR3 region has the DNA TGTGCCAGCACCCGGGGAGCGGGAGGCTACAATGAGCAGTTCTTC.

The J gene is TRBJ1-1, the V gene TRBV7-8; D is perhaps TRBD1 (6 bases). With 3 bases removed from V and 6 bases from J, the gap between germline ends came to 14 bases. Germline assignment: CDR1 SGHVS and CDR2 FQNEAQ. The CDR3 runs 14 residues. This chain's CDR3 is CASSLGHGFSEAFF. DNA of the CDR3: TGTGCCAGCAGCTTGGGACATGGGTTCTCTGAAGCTTTCTTT.

The chain couples TRBV3-1 (or the pseudogene TRBV3-2) to TRBJ2-7, with a possible D match to TRBD2 (6 bases). The CDR3 has 15 residues. Trimming took off 1 base at V and 2 bases at J, with 12 bases between the two ends. Germline assignment: CDR1 LGHDT and CDR2 YNNKEL (reference sequence). Here the CDR3 DNA reads TGTGCCAGCAGCCAAGTTCCGGGAGAAGCCTACGAGCAGTACTTC. It yields the protein CASSQVPGEAYEQYF.

The rearrangement uses TRBV3-1 (or the pseudogene TRBV3-2) and TRBJ1-4; 10 bases match TRBD1. The V gene's germline CDR1 is LGHDT and CDR2 YNNKEL (reference sequence). V lost 1 base to trimming and J lost 8 bases; unmatched junction nucleotides: 1. This CDR3 has 14 residues. CDR3 nucleotides: TGTGCCAGCAGCCAAGGGACAGGGGGGGAAAAACTGTTTTTT. Encoded protein: CASSQGTGGEKLFF.

This clone came up once. The chain is built from TRBV5-5 and TRBJ2-3; the D gene is possibly TRBD2 (6 bases). The CDR3 runs 14 residues. Germline CDR1 is SGHKS and CDR2 is YYEKEE (reference sequence). V was trimmed by 4 bases and J by 3 bases, leaving 12 bases between them. The chain's CDR3 is CASSPGTWTDTQYF. The CDR3 DNA sequence: TGTGCCAGCAGCCCTGGGACTTGGACAGATACGCAGTATTTT.

This clone came up a few times. CDR3: CASSYSLTGPEQFF. The DNA for the CDR3 is TGTGCCAGCAGTTACTCTCTGACAGGCCCTGAGCAGTTCTTC. V usage is TRBV6-2 or TRBV6-3 and J usage is TRBJ2-1; the D gene is possibly TRBD1 (6 bases). This CDR3 contains 14 residues. CDR1 and CDR2 (germline): MNHEY, SVGEGT. Trimming left V 0 bases short and J 9 bases short, with 12 bases between.

The V call is TRBV11-3, the J call TRBJ1-3; D is unresolved. Germline CDR1 reads SGHNT; CDR2 reads YENEEA. The CDR3 covers 14 residues. Trimming left V 5 bases short and J 2 bases short, with 10 bases between. The CDR3 region has the DNA TGTGCCAGCAGCCTGAACAGCCCTGGAAACACCATATATTTT. It yields the protein CASSLNSPGNTIYF.

The J gene is TRBJ1-1, the V gene TRBV4-2; perhaps TRBD1 as D (6 bases). Germline-derived CDR1 and CDR2 are LGHNA and YNFKEQ. The ends were cut back, 6 bases at V and 0 bases at J, with 14 bases in the middle. This CDR3 region has 15 residues. For the CDR3, the DNA is TGTGCCAGCAGGGGGGACAACAACATGAACACTGAAGCTTTCTTT. Translating it yields CASRGDNNMNTEAFF.

The gene calls are TRBV6-5 and TRBJ1-4; tentatively, D is TRBD1 (5 bases). Germline V CDR1 and CDR2: MNHEY, SVGAGI. The CDR3 spans 15 residues. The ends were cut back, 6 bases at V and 4 bases at J, with 15 bases in the middle. CDR3 bases: TGTGCCAGCAGAGAGCCAGGGCCCCGTAATGAAAAACTGTTTTTT. Its protein is CASREPGPRNEKLFF.

The gene calls are TRBV5-1 and TRBJ1-4, with 7 bases identical to TRBD1. The CDR3 is 14 residues long. CDR1 is SGHRS, CDR2 YFSETQ, per germline. Losses at the gene ends were 4 bases for V and 4 bases for J; bases not matched to a gene: 4. CDR3 sequence reads: CASSNTGVNEKLFF. Here the CDR3 DNA reads TGCGCCAGCAGCAATACAGGGGTTAATGAAAAACTGTTTTTT.

V and J are TRBV19 and TRBJ2-7; maybe TRBD1 (5 bases). V was pared by 3 bases and J by 2 bases, with 11 bases between. Germline V gene lookup returns CDR1 LNHDA and CDR2 SQIVND (reference sequence). The CDR3 length is 14 residues. CDR3 sequence (DNA): TGTGCCAGTAGTATTGGGGCCGGAACCTACGAGCAGTACTTC. Its translation is CASSIGAGTYEQYF.

The chain recombines TRBV7-2 with TRBJ1-3; a possible D gene is TRBD1 (6 bases). Germline V gives CDR1 SGHTA, CDR2 FQGNSA. The CDR3 loop spans 16 amino acids. V dropped 6 bases and J dropped 0 bases, with 15 bases sitting between them. DNA for the CDR3: TGTGCCAGCAGTCCCGGACAGTTTGCCTCTGGAAACACCATATATTTT. Translating it yields CASSPGQFASGNTIYF. Complete variable domain (other parts from reference TRBV7-2 and TRBJ1-3): GAGVSQSPSNKVTEKGKDVELRCDPISGHTALYWYRQSLGQGLEFLIYFQGNSAPDKSGLPSDRFSAERTGGSVSTLTIQRTQQEDSAVYLCASSPGQFASGNTIYFGEGSWLTVV.